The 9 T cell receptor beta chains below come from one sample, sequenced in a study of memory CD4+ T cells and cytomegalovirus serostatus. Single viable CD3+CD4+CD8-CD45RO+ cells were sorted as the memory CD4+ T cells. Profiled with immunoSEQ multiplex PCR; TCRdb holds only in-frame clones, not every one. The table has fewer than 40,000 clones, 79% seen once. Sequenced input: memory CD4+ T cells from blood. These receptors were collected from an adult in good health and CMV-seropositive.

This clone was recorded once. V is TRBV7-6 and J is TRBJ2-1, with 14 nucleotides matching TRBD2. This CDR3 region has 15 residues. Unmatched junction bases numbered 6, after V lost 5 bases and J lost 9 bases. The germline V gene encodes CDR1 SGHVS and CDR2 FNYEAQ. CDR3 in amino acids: CASSLGLAGAVEQFF. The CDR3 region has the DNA TGTGCCAGCAGCCTGGGACTAGCGGGAGCCGTTGAGCAGTTCTTC.

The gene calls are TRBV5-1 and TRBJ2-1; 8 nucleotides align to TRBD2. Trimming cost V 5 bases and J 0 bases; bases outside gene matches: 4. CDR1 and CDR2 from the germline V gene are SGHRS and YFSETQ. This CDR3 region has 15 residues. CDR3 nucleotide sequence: TGCGCCAGCAGGGTAGCGGGGTTCTCCTACAATGAGCAGTTCTTC. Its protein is CASRVAGFSYNEQFF.

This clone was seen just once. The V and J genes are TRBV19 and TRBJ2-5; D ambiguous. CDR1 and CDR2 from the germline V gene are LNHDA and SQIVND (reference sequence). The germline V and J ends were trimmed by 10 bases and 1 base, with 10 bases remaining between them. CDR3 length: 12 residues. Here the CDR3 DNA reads TGTGCCACCTCGAACTTCCAAGAGACCCAGTACTTC. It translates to CATSNFQETQYF.

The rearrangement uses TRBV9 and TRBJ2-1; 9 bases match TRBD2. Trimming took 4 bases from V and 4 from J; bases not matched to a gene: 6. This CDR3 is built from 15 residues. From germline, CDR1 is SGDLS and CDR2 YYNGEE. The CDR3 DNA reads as TGTGCCAGCAGCCCAACTAGCGGGCCTTACAATGAGCAGTTCTTC. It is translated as CASSPTSGPYNEQFF.

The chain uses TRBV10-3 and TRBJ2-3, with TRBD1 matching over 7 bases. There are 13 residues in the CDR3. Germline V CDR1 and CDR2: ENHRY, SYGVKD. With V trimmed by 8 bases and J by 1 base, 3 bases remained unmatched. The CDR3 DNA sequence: TGTGCCATCCGACAGGGACGCACAGATACGCAGTATTTT. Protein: CAIRQGRTDTQYF.

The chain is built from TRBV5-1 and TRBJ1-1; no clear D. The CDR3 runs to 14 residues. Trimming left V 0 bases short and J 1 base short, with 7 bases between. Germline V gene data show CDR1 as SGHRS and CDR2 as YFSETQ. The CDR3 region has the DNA TGCGCCAGCAGCTTGGATCCAGCGAACACTGAAGCTTTCTTT. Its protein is CASSLDPANTEAFF.

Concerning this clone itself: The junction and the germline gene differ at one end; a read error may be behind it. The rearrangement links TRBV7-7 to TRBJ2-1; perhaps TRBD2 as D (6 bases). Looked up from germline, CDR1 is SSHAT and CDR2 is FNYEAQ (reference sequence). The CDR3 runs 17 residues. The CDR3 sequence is CASSPGRLIEPNNEQFF. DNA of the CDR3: TGTGCTAGCAGCCCGGGGAGGTTGATTGAACCTAACAATGAGCAGTTCTTC.

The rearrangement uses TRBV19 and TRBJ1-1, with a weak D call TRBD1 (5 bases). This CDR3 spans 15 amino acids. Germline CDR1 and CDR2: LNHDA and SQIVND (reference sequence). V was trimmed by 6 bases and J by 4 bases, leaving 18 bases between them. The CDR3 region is CASRTDQGRGTEAFF. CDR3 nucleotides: TGTGCCAGTAGAACCGACCAGGGAAGGGGCACTGAAGCTTTCTTT.

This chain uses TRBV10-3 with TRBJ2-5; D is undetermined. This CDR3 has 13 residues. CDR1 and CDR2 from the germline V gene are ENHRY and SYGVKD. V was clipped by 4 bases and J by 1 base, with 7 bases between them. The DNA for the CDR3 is TGTGCCATCAGTGTTACCCTCCAAGAGACCCAGTACTTC. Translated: CAISVTLQETQYF.